This T cell receptor beta chain was retrieved from a study of PD-1 blockade in classical Hodgkin lymphoma. A word on this clone: The antigen is unknown.

Study observations and caveats: What caused the repertoire differences, perhaps disease activity or prior therapy, remains undefined.

Some clones are missing from TCRdb's copy, which holds only in-frame ones; the method was immunoSEQ multiplex PCR. The data hold around 16,000 clones, with about 86% observed a single time. This sample's time point: newly diagnosed, previously untreated cHL patient sample. Out of thawed PBMCs, magnetic negative selection purified CD4+ T cells. This CDR3 has 14 residues. The V and J ends lost 3 bases and 6 bases, in that order; junction bases with no gene match: 5. Germline CDR1 and CDR2: KGHSH and LQKENI. The specimen sequenced was CD4+ T cells from blood. The TCR sequence derives from a human donor with classical Hodgkin lymphoma. The chain is built from TRBV18 and TRBJ2-7, with 10 bases that match TRBD2. DNA of the CDR3: TGTGCCAGCTCACCCAGAGCGGGAGGGGGCGAGCAGTACTTC. This sequence encodes CASSPRAGGGEQYF.